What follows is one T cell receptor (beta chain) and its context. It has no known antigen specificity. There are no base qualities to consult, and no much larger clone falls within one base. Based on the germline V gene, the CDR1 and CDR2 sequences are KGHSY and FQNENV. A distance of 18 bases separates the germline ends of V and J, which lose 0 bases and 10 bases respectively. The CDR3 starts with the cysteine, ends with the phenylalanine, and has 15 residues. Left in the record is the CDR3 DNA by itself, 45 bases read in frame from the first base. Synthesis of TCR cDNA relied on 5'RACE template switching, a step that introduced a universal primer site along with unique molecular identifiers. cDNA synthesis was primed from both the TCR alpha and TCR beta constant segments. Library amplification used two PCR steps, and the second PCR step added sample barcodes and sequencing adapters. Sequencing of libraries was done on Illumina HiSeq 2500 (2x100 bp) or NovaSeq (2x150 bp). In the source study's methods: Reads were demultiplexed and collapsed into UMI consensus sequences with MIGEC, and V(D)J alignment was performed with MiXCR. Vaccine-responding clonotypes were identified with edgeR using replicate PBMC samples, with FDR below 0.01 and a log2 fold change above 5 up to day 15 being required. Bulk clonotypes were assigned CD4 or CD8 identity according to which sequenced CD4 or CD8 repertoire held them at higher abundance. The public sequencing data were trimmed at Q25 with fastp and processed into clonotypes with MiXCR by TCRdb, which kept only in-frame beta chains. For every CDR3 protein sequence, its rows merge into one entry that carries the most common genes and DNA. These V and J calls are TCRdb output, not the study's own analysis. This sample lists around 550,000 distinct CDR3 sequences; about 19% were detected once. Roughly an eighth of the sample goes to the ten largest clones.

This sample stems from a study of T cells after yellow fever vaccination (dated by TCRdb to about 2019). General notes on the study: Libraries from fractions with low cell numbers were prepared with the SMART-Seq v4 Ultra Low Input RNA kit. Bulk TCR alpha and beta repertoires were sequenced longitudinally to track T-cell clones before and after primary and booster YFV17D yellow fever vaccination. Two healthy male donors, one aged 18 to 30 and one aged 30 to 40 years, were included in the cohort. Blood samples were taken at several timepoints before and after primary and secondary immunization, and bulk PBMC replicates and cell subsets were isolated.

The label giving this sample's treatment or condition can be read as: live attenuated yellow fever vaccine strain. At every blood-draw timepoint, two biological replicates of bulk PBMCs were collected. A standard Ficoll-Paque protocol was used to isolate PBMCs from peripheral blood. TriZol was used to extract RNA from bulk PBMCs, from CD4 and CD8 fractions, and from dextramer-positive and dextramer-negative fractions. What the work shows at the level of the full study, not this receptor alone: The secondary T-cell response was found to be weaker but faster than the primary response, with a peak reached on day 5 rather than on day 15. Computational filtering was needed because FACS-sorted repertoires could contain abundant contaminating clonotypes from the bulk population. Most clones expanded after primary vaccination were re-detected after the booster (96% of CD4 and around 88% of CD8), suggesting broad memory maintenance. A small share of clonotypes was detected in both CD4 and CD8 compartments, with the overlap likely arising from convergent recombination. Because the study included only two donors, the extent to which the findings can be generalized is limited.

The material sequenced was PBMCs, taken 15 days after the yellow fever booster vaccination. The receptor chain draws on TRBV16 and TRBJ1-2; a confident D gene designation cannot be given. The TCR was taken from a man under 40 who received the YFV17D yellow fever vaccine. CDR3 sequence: CASSQSILGASPYTF. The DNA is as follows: TGTGCCAGCAGCCAATCGATCTTGGGTGCATCTCCCTACACCTTC.